This entry features one T cell receptor beta chain sequence. The sample is drawn from a study of cytomegalovirus exposure and HLA in healthy donors. The V and J ends lost 7 bases and 1 base respectively, with 16 bases between them. The CDR3 is 15 amino acids. CDR1 is MDHEN, CDR2 SYDVKM, per germline. Amplification used 60 Vbeta primers and 13 Jbeta primers. Clones were sequenced by immunoSEQ multiplex PCR, and TCRdb holds only the in-frame ones, with some missing. The sample lists some 180,000 clones, approximately 85% seen once, with about 2.2% in the top ten. Material for sequencing was PBMCs. The receptor's source is a woman aged 45-65 years in good health and CMV-seronegative. The chain couples TRBV28 to TRBJ1-1; TRBD1 might be the D (5 bases). CDR3 sequence (DNA): TGTGCCAGCATCACCGCAGACAGCAAGAACACTGAAGCTTTCTTT. It specifies CASITADSKNTEAFF.